This TCR beta chain was obtained from a study of siplizumab effects on memory and regulatory T cells. Data came from immunoSEQ multiplex PCR; TCRdb stores just in-frame clones and leaves some out. The table shows over 60,000 clones, with about 89% occurring only once. This clone was recorded only once. The source is a human donor in good health. Material: CD8+ T cells sorted from blood.

In DNA, the CDR3 is TGTGCCAGCAGCACCGGGACTAGCGTTGCGGAGACCCAGTACTTC. This encodes CASSTGTSVAETQYF. J is TRBJ2-5 and V is TRBV5-6; 10 bases agree with TRBD2. J lost 5 bases, V lost 4 bases, and 8 bases had no gene match. The length of the CDR3 is 15 residues. Germline CDR1 and CDR2: SGHDT and YYEEEE. Full variable domain (remainder filled in from reference TRBV5-6 and TRBJ2-5): DAGVTQSPTHLIKTRGQQVTLRCSPKSGHDTVSWYQQALGQGPQFIFQYYEEEERQRGNFPDRFSGHQFPNYSSELNVNALLLGDSALYLCASSTGTSVAETQYFGPGTRLLVL.